This entry features one T cell receptor beta chain sequence. Its cognate antigen is unknown. Regarding the study as a whole: Greatest tumor Treg TCR overlap was with tumor naive CD4+ cells. Whole repertoires were not studied in the larger cohort, only one V-J beta rearrangement.

Semi-nested PCR with Nested Universal Primer A followed constant-region reverse priming of full-length variable regions. TCRdb recomputed calls from the 5' RACE reads with MiXCR, one row per CDR3 protein. The top ten clones hold around 3% of a sample with 40,000 to 65,000 distinct CDR3 sequences, around 26% of them seen once. The germline V gene encodes CDR1 SGHTA and CDR2 FQGNSA. V was pared by 5 bases and J by 5 bases, with 15 bases between. The CDR3 length is 14 residues. The receptor's source is a female donor with breast cancer. V gene TRBV7-2 combines with J gene TRBJ2-5; no definite D call. Material: tumor-infiltrating naive CD4+ T cells sorted from the breast tumor. Subset specified: naive CD4+ T cells, CD4+CD45RA+CD25-. The CDR3 is CASSPRPGSETQYF. CDR3 coding DNA: TGTGCCAGCAGCCCACGGCCGGGCAGTGAGACCCAGTACTTC.